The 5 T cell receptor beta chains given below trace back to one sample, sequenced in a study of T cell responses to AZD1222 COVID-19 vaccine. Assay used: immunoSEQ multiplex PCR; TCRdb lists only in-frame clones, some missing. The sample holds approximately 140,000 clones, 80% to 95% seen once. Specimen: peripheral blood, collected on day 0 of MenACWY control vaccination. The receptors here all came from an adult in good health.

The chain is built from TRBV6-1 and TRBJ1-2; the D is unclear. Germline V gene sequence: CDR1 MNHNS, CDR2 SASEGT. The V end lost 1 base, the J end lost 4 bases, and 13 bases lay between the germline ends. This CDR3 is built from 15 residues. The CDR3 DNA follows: TGTGCCAGCAGTGAAGGAATTCTGGTCGTCTATGGCTACACCTTC. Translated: CASSEGILVVYGYTF.

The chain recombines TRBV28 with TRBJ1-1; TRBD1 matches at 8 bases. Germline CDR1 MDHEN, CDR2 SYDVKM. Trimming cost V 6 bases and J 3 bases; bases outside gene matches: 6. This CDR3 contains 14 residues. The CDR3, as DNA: TGTGCCAGCAGACCAGACAGGGGAGACACTGAAGCTTTCTTT. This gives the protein CASRPDRGDTEAFF.

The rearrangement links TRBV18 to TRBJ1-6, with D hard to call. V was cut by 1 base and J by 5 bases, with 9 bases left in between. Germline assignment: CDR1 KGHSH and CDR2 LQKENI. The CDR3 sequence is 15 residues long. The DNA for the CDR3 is TGTGCCAGCTCACCACTGGGTTCGGATAATTCACCCCTCCACTTT. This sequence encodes CASSPLGSDNSPLHF.

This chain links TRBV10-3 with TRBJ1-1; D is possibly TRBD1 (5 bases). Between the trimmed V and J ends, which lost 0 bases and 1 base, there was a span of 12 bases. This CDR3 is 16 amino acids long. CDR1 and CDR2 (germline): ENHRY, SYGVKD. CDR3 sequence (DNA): TGTGCCATCAGTGAGTCGGGTACAGGAGCGAACACTGAAGCTTTCTTT. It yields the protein CAISESGTGANTEAFF.

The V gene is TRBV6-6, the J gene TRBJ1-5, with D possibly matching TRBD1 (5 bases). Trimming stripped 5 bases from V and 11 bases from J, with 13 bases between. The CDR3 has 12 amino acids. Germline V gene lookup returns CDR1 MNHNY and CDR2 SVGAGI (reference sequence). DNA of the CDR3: TGTGCCAGCAGTACCCTGGGGGGGTCCCAGCATTTT. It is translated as CASSTLGGSQHF.